This TCR beta chain was obtained from a study of blood T cells in healthy people across ages. Combining a sample-barcoded 5' primer with a J-beta primer mix, a second PCR ran for roughly 7 to 11 cycles. Using its own MiXCR run on the 5' RACE reads, TCRdb lists one record per CDR3 protein. The profile covers about 1,000,000 distinct CDR3 sequences, with 40% to 55% appearing a single time and under 20% taken by the ten largest. The CDR3 totals 16 residues. The germline CDR1 and CDR2 sequences are LGHNA and YSLEER. Study conclusions and caveats: Diversity was estimated from one million T cells, and these estimates were considered underestimates. Per million T cells, TCR beta diversity dropped roughly linearly as age increased. More naive CD4+ cells and higher diversity were found in long-lived than in aged donors.

On this clonotype: What it recognizes is unknown.

Sequencing was carried out using blood. The genes are TRBV4-3 and TRBJ2-4, with D possibly being TRBD2 (5 bases). The DNA end favors TRBJ2-7, so the J call may be wrong. This TCR was sampled from a woman aged 55-69 years in good health. In DNA form, the CDR3 reads TGCGCCAGCAGCCAAGAAATTGACGGAGGCCTTGGCGAGCAGTACTTC. Its translation is CASSQEIDGGLGEQYF.